This passage covers 29 T cell receptor beta chains from one sample sequenced in a study of cytomegalovirus exposure and HLA in healthy donors. The PCR made use of 60 Vbeta and 13 Jbeta primers. Only in-frame clones appear in the TCRdb table, and some are missing; sequencing was by immunoSEQ multiplex PCR. The data contain fewer than 150,000 clones, 78% of them seen just once; the ten biggest clones take up 2.8%. Sequencing was carried out using PBMCs. Every receptor here comes from a male donor in good health and CMV-seronegative.

A word on this clone: This sample also contains other DNA sequences that code for the same CDR3. The chain recombines TRBV19 with TRBJ2-7; tentatively, D is TRBD2 (5 bases). The CDR3 runs to 13 residues. Germline CDR1 LNHDA, CDR2 SQIVND (reference sequence). V was trimmed by 6 bases and J by 0 bases, leaving 9 bases between them. The CDR3 is CASSERDSYEQYF. The DNA for the CDR3 is TGTGCCAGTAGCGAGAGGGACTCCTACGAGCAGTACTTC.

The chain recombines TRBV30 with TRBJ1-1, with no clear D. CDR3 size: 10 residues. V was trimmed by 2 bases and J by 7 bases, leaving 5 bases between them. CDR1 GTSNPN and CDR2 SVGIG come from the germline V gene (reference sequence). CDR3 sequence reads: CAWSSVEAFF. In nucleotides, the CDR3 is TGTGCCTGGAGTTCAGTTGAAGCTTTCTTT. The full variable domain, completed using reference TRBV30 and TRBJ1-1, is SQTIHQWPATLVQPVGSPLSLECTVEGTSNPNLYWYRQAAGRGLQLLFYSVGIGQISSEVPQNLSASRPQDRQFILSSKKLLLSDSGFYLCAWSSVEAFFGQGTRLTVV.

V and J are TRBV7-9 and TRBJ2-7, with a weak D call TRBD2 (5 bases). V was shortened by 0 bases and J by 3 bases, with 9 bases between the two germline ends. The germline V gene encodes CDR1 SEHNR and CDR2 FQNEAQ (reference sequence). The CDR3 runs 14 residues. The CDR3 spells CASSLANEGYEQYF. The CDR3 DNA sequence: TGTGCCAGCAGCTTAGCGAATGAGGGCTACGAGCAGTACTTC.

The CDR3 region is CAWSDGTGVGYGYTF. The DNA for the CDR3 is TGTGCCTGGAGTGATGGGACAGGGGTTGGGTATGGCTACACCTTC. The rearrangement links TRBV30 to TRBJ1-2; 10 positions match TRBD1. CDR3 length equals 15 residues. Germline assignment: CDR1 GTSNPN and CDR2 SVGIG (reference sequence). The ends lost 1 base at V and 5 bases at J; junction bases unmatched: 7.

The CDR3 DNA sequence: TGTGCCAGCAGTCCCGGGACAGCGGCCTATGGCTACACCTTC. It encodes CASSPGTAAYGYTF. The rearrangement links TRBV27 to TRBJ1-2, with 7 bases matching TRBD1. Germline CDR1 reads MNHEY; CDR2 reads SMNVEV (reference sequence). CDR3 length: 14 amino acids. V lost 5 bases to trimming and J lost 4 bases; unmatched junction nucleotides: 7.

The gene calls are TRBV4-1 and TRBJ2-7; D not certain. Germline loops: CDR1 MGHRA, CDR2 YSYEKL. V was trimmed by 0 bases and J by 5 bases, leaving 14 bases between them. CDR3 length equals 15 residues. The CDR3 spells CASSQDNGGYDEQYF. The CDR3 nucleotides read TGCGCCAGCAGCCAAGACAATGGCGGTTATGACGAGCAGTACTTC.

This clone was recorded once. The junction shows a germline mismatch at one end, possibly a read error. This chain joins TRBV7-9 and TRBJ2-5, with 15 bases fitting TRBD2. Germline V CDR1 and CDR2: SEHNR, FQNEAQ (reference sequence). The CDR3 is 17 residues long. The CDR3 is CSSSSSPGLAGGETQYF. The CDR3 DNA is TGTTCCAGCAGCTCATCTCCGGGACTAGCGGGAGGAGAGACCCAGTACTTC.

This clone showed up just once. The chain is built from TRBV29-1 and TRBJ2-3, with 10 bases aligning to TRBD1. The V gene's germline CDR1 is SQVTM and CDR2 ANQGSEA. This CDR3 region has 13 residues. J gave up 5 bases and V 5 bases, and 4 bases lay outside the gene matches. CDR3 loop: CSVSRTGGDTQYF. The CDR3 nucleotides read TGCAGCGTTTCGAGGACAGGGGGAGATACGCAGTATTTT.

This clone was counted between two and nine times. This sequence joins TRBV4-1 and TRBJ1-2, with D possibly matching TRBD1 (5 bases). Between the trimmed V and J ends, which lost 4 bases and 4 bases, there was a span of 19 bases. CDR1 is MGHRA and CDR2 is YSYEKL in the germline V gene. The CDR3 is 16 amino acids. CDR3 sequence: CASSLAARAFAYGYTF. The CDR3 coding sequence is TGCGCCAGCAGCCTGGCGGCCAGGGCATTTGCCTATGGCTACACCTTC.

The gene calls are TRBV11-2 and TRBJ2-5; D unclear. The CDR3 has 16 amino acids. In germline, CDR1 is SGHAT, CDR2 FQNNGV. The V end lost 1 base, the J end lost 0 bases, and 12 bases lay between the germline ends. The CDR3 DNA sequence: TGTGCCAGCAGCTTAGGGGCACAGAAGTACCAAGAGACCCAGTACTTC. The encoded protein is CASSLGAQKYQETQYF.

The chain combines TRBV18 with TRBJ2-7; TRBD2 matches 7 bases. Germline values: CDR1 KGHSH, CDR2 LQKENI. The CDR3 consists of 14 residues. The V gene end was trimmed by 0 bases and the J gene end by 5 bases; junction bases not matched to a gene: 4. CDR3 sequence reads: CASSPPGEGHEQYF. The CDR3 coding sequence is TGTGCCAGCTCACCACCGGGGGAGGGGCACGAGCAGTACTTC.

The chain links TRBV27 to TRBJ2-7; no definite D call. Germline CDR1 reads MNHEY; CDR2 reads SMNVEV (reference sequence). V shed 5 bases and J shed 2 bases, with 10 bases lying between them. The CDR3 totals 13 residues. CDR3 sequence reads: CASSLTRTYEQYF. In DNA, the CDR3 is TGTGCCAGCAGTCTGACACGTACCTACGAGCAGTACTTC.

This clone was observed a handful of times. V gene TRBV4-1 combines with J gene TRBJ1-4; D possibly corresponds to TRBD1 (5 bases). This CDR3 has 15 residues. CDR1 and CDR2 (germline): MGHRA, YSYEKL. V was trimmed by 0 bases and J by 7 bases, leaving 12 bases between them. The CDR3 protein is CASSQDGAGFEKLFF. Here the CDR3 DNA reads TGCGCCAGCAGCCAAGATGGGGCAGGGTTTGAAAAACTGTTTTTT.

This rearrangement joins TRBV9 to TRBJ2-1, with 9 bases matching TRBD1. This CDR3 comprises 13 residues. CDR1 SGDLS and CDR2 YYNGEE come from the germline V gene. The V gene end was trimmed by 7 bases and the J gene end by 5 bases; junction bases not matched to a gene: 4. The CDR3, as DNA: TGTGCCAGCGGGGGACAGGGACACAATGAGCAGTTCTTC. It yields the protein CASGGQGHNEQFF.

The genes are TRBV14 and TRBJ1-3; D possibly corresponds to TRBD1 (6 bases). This CDR3 is 16 amino acids long. Trimming took off 0 bases at V and 4 bases at J, with 13 bases between the two ends. CDR1 and CDR2 (germline): SGHDN, FVKESK. CDR3 region: CASSQDLGARGNTIYF. As DNA, the CDR3 is TGTGCCAGCAGCCAAGATCTGGGGGCGCGGGGAAACACCATATATTTT.

The gene calls are TRBV25-1 and TRBJ1-2; 9 bases map to TRBD1. The CDR3 totals 15 residues. CDR1 is MGHDK, CDR2 SYGVNS, per germline. V dropped 3 bases and J dropped 7; count of bases not matched to a gene: 9. The CDR3: CASSEPDRGMGGYTF. The CDR3 DNA reads as TGTGCCAGCAGTGAGCCGGACAGGGGAATGGGTGGCTACACCTTC.

V is TRBV6-5 and J is TRBJ1-4; 7 bases align to TRBD1. V trimming: 4 bases; J trimming: 4 bases; junction bases outside the gene matches: 3. This CDR3 contains 14 residues. Germline CDR1 reads MNHEY; CDR2 reads SVGAGI. The chain's CDR3 is CASSWDSDNEKLFF. The CDR3 nucleotides are TGTGCCAGCAGTTGGGACAGCGATAATGAAAAACTGTTTTTT.

V gene TRBV2 combines with J gene TRBJ1-6; 9 bases align to TRBD1. This CDR3 contains 15 residues. The junction had 7 bases not matched to a gene; V was cut back by 6 bases and J by 7 bases. The germline V gene encodes CDR1 SNHLY and CDR2 FYNNEI. The CDR3: CASRADRGGNSPLHF. The CDR3 DNA reads as TGTGCCAGCAGAGCGGACAGGGGTGGAAATTCACCCCTCCACTTT.

The chain couples TRBV27 to TRBJ2-2, with 9 positions matching TRBD2. CDR1 and CDR2 from the germline V gene are MNHEY and SMNVEV (reference sequence). The CDR3 sequence is 16 residues long. J lost 6 bases, V lost 3 bases, and 8 bases had no gene match. Here the CDR3 reads CASSFSSGVTSGELFF. The CDR3 DNA reads TGTGCCAGCAGTTTCTCTAGCGGGGTAACCTCCGGGGAGCTGTTTTTT.

The chain uses TRBV6-5 and TRBJ2-7; D possibly corresponds to TRBD1 (5 bases). The CDR3 consists of 15 residues. Germline V gives CDR1 MNHEY, CDR2 SVGAGI. V dropped 6 bases and J dropped 1 base, with 16 bases sitting between them. The chain's CDR3 is CASSADSEASYEQYF. The CDR3 DNA reads as TGTGCCAGCAGCGCCGACAGTGAAGCATCCTACGAGCAGTACTTC.

The chain has TRBV4-3 and TRBJ2-7; TRBD2 matches 7 bases. CDR3 length: 14 residues. Losses at the gene ends were 1 base for V and 2 bases for J; bases not matched to a gene: 2. CDR1 and CDR2 from the germline V gene are LGHNA and YSLEER. This CDR3 reads CASSQAGTTYEQYF. Written as DNA, the CDR3 is TGCGCCAGCAGCCAAGCCGGGACTACCTACGAGCAGTACTTC.

This clone was recorded a few times. The rearrangement joins TRBV19 to TRBJ1-4; tentative D call: TRBD1 (5 bases). CDR1 is LNHDA and CDR2 is SQIVND in the germline V gene (reference sequence). The V and J ends lost 5 bases and 8 bases respectively, with 15 bases between them. CDR3 length: 14 residues. CDR3 DNA sequence: TGTGCCAGTAGTTCCGGGGGTTCGGGGGAAAAACTGTTTTTT. It yields the protein CASSSGGSGEKLFF.

This sequence joins TRBV19 and TRBJ1-1; perhaps TRBD1 as D (6 bases). Germline lookup yields CDR1 LNHDA and CDR2 SQIVND (reference sequence). This CDR3 region has 16 residues. The V and J ends lost 1 base and 5 bases respectively, with 17 bases between them. This CDR3 is CASSIGGRGSGTEAFF. CDR3 DNA: TGTGCCAGTAGTATAGGGGGCAGGGGATCAGGAACTGAAGCTTTCTTT.

The chain couples TRBV6-5 to TRBJ1-2, with 7 bases aligning to TRBD1. The germline gives CDR1 MNHEY, CDR2 SVGAGI. V shed 6 bases and J 2 bases; nucleotides not matched to a gene: 9. This CDR3 region has 15 residues. CDR3 sequence: CASSLSTGMNYGYTF. In nucleotides, the CDR3 is TGTGCCAGCAGCTTATCGACAGGGATGAACTATGGCTACACCTTC.

The rearrangement joins TRBV5-1 to TRBJ2-3; 8 bases match TRBD1. Germline values: CDR1 SGHRS, CDR2 YFSETQ. The CDR3 length is 14 residues. Trimming cost V 7 bases and J 3 bases; bases outside gene matches: 7. The chain's CDR3 is CASSRDRSTDTQYF. DNA of the CDR3: TGCGCCAGCTCTCGGGACAGGTCGACAGATACGCAGTATTTT.

The chain joins TRBV4-3 to TRBJ2-3, with D possibly being TRBD2 (6 bases). Germline V gives CDR1 LGHNA, CDR2 YSLEER. CDR3 length equals 15 residues. V was shortened by 1 base and J by 0 bases, with 8 bases between the two germline ends. The CDR3 is CASSQVEGSTDTQYF. The CDR3 DNA reads TGCGCCAGCAGCCAAGTGGAGGGTAGCACAGATACGCAGTATTTT.

This rearrangement joins TRBV5-6 to TRBJ2-1; 7 bases align to TRBD1. The CDR3 has 14 residues. Germline-derived CDR1 and CDR2 are SGHDT and YYEEEE. Trimming at V came to 7 bases and at J to 9 bases, leaving 13 bases not matched to a gene. The CDR3 region is CASLWDSLHSEQFF. The CDR3 DNA reads as TGTGCCAGCCTATGGGACAGCCTACATAGTGAGCAGTTCTTC.

The rearrangement uses TRBV4-3 and TRBJ2-6; TRBD2 might be the D (5 bases). Trimming removed 0 bases from V and 0 bases from J, with 12 bases in between. The CDR3 runs 18 residues. Germline lookup yields CDR1 LGHNA and CDR2 YSLEER. The CDR3 region is CASSQDWERASGANVLTF. CDR3 sequence (DNA): TGCGCCAGCAGCCAAGATTGGGAGCGAGCCTCTGGGGCCAACGTCCTGACTTTC.

The rearrangement links TRBV18 to TRBJ2-7; tentatively, D is TRBD2 (6 bases). The CDR3 runs to 14 residues. CDR1 and CDR2 from the germline V gene are KGHSH and LQKENI. Trimming shortened V by 6 bases and J by 4 bases, and 16 bases separated the two germline ends. Written as DNA, the CDR3 is TGTGCCAGCTCGCGAAGACTAGTGGGGTACGAGCAGTACTTC. Protein product: CASSRRLVGYEQYF.